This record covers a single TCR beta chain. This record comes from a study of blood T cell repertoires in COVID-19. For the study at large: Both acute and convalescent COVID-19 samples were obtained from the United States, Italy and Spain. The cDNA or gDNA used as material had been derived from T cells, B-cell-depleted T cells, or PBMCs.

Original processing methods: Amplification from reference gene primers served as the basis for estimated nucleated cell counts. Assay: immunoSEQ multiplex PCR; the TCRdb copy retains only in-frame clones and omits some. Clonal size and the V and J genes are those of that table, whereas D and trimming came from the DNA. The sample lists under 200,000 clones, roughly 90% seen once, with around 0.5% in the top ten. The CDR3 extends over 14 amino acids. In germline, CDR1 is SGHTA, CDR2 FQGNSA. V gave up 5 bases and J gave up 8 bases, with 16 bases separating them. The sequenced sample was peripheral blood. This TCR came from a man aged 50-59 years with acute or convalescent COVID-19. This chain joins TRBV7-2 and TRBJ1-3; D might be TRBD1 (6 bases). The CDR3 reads CASSPWGPIYTIYF. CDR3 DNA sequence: TGTGCCAGCAGCCCATGGGGGCCTATTTACACCATATATTTT.